Shown below are 9 T cell receptor beta chains from a single sample sequenced in a study of technical replicates of blood from a handful of donors. TCRdb keeps only in-frame clones here, not all; method: immunoSEQ multiplex PCR. Found here are tens of thousands of clones, roughly 94% of them singletons; the top ten hold 0.25%. The sample comprised T cells isolated from PBMCs. These receptors all stem from a human donor in good health.

The chain has TRBV5-5 and TRBJ1-1; D remains unclear. V was trimmed by 0 bases and J by 3 bases, leaving 6 bases between them. Germline V gene sequence: CDR1 SGHKS, CDR2 YYEKEE (reference sequence). CDR3 size: 13 residues. This chain's CDR3 is CASSLVGDTEAFF. The CDR3 DNA follows: TGTGCCAGCAGCTTGGTCGGGGACACTGAAGCTTTCTTT.

J is TRBJ2-2 and V is TRBV5-4; D gene uncertain. This CDR3 contains 13 residues. CDR1 is SGHNT and CDR2 is YYREEE in the germline V gene (reference sequence). Trimming pared 1 base from V and 8 bases from J, leaving 9 bases between. The CDR3, as DNA: TGTGCCAGCAGCTTGCAACTGATAGGGGAGCTGTTTTTT. It yields the protein CASSLQLIGELFF.

V is TRBV28 and J is TRBJ1-4; 7 positions match TRBD1. The CDR3 sequence is 14 residues long. V lost 8 bases, J lost 4 bases, and 7 bases stayed unmatched. CDR1 is MDHEN and CDR2 is SYDVKM in the germline V gene. CDR3 in amino acids: CASLNRDSNEKLFF. CDR3 in DNA: TGTGCCAGCCTAAACCGGGACAGTAATGAAAAACTGTTTTTT.

This chain connects TRBV4-2 to TRBJ2-1; D not certain. From germline, CDR1 is LGHNA and CDR2 YNFKEQ. The V end was cut by 0 bases, the J end by 8 bases, with 23 bases between. The CDR3 spans 18 residues. Here the CDR3 DNA reads TGTGCCAGCAGCCAAGAGCATCAGACTCTCACTGGCAATGATGAGCAGTTCTTC. It translates to CASSQEHQTLTGNDEQFF.

The chain is built from TRBV7-2 and TRBJ1-1; D may be TRBD1 (6 bases). V lost 6 bases and J 1 base, leaving 15 bases between the germline ends. Germline V gene data show CDR1 as SGHTA and CDR2 as FQGNSA. The CDR3 contains 15 residues. CDR3 protein: CASSTRSQGNTEAFF. CDR3 DNA: TGTGCCAGCAGTACTCGATCACAGGGGAACACTGAAGCTTTCTTT.

The CDR3 sequence: CASGLTSGRDNEQFF. CDR3 DNA: TGTGCCAGCGGCTTGACTAGCGGGAGGGACAATGAGCAGTTCTTC. V gene TRBV28 combines with J gene TRBJ2-1; 14 bases align to TRBD2. CDR1 MDHEN and CDR2 SYDVKM come from the germline V gene. The CDR3 is 15 amino acids. V was pared by 8 bases and J by 5 bases, with 5 bases of the junction left unmatched.

The genes are TRBV4-1 and TRBJ2-5; D might be TRBD1 (5 bases). V shed 4 bases and J shed 1 base, with 19 bases lying between them. The CDR3 runs 17 residues. Germline CDR1 reads MGHRA; CDR2 reads YSYEKL. CDR3 residues: CASSPHLTGWFQETQYF. Here the CDR3 DNA reads TGCGCCAGCAGCCCGCATCTAACAGGCTGGTTCCAAGAGACCCAGTACTTC.

The chain uses TRBV5-1 and TRBJ2-2; 7 nucleotides match TRBD1. The CDR3 is made up of 16 amino acids. The V gene's germline CDR1 is SGHRS and CDR2 YFSETQ. After removal of 2 bases from V and 1 base from J, the junction contained 5 bases not matched to a gene. The CDR3 DNA reads as TGCGCCAGCAGCTTAACGGGACAGCAGAACACCGGGGAGCTGTTTTTT. Translation gives CASSLTGQQNTGELFF.

The rearrangement links TRBV30 to TRBJ1-2; no clear D gene. CDR3 length: 14 amino acids. Trimming removed 2 bases from V and 7 bases from J, with 17 bases in between. In germline, CDR1 is GTSNPN, CDR2 SVGIG (reference sequence). The CDR3 DNA is TGTGCCTGGAGTCCACAGTCCAAGGTGGCTGGCTACACCTTC. Protein product: CAWSPQSKVAGYTF.